These 29 T cell receptor beta chains were all obtained from the same sample, sequenced in a study of identical twins. TCRdb itself ran the 5' RACE reads through MiXCR, one entry per CDR3 protein. The sample yields 250,000 or so distinct CDR3 sequences, about 7.5% seen once. This sample also belongs to another study, concerning yellow fever vaccine responses in identical twins.

The sequenced sample was CD8+ T cells sorted from blood. These receptors were collected from a woman aged 18-29 years in good health.

The sample holds a few counts of this clonotype. This chain links TRBV13 with TRBJ2-7; D not resolved. The CDR3 contains 15 residues. Germline-derived CDR1 and CDR2 are PRHDT and FYEKMQ (reference sequence). The V end lost 0 bases, the J end lost 0 bases, and 9 bases lay between the germline ends. The CDR3, as DNA: TGTGCCAGCAGCTTAGGAGCGCAGAGCTCCTACGAGCAGTACTTC. It specifies CASSLGAQSSYEQYF.

The chain has TRBV18 and TRBJ1-1; D gene ambiguous. Germline lookup yields CDR1 KGHSH and CDR2 LQKENI. The CDR3 has 15 amino acids. With 0 bases removed from V and 10 bases from J, the gap between germline ends came to 18 bases. The CDR3: CASSPPQLAADGAFF. The CDR3 DNA is TGTGCCAGCTCACCACCCCAGCTAGCGGCAGACGGAGCTTTCTTT.

This clonotype was recorded many times. The V and J genes are TRBV29-1 and TRBJ2-1; D perhaps matches TRBD2 (6 bases). This CDR3 is 14 amino acids long. V was clipped by 0 bases and J by 4 bases, with 10 bases between them. Germline V CDR1 and CDR2: SQVTM, ANQGSEA. CDR3 loop: CSVEDLGTYNEQFF. The CDR3 region has the DNA TGCAGCGTTGAAGATCTTGGGACTTACAATGAGCAGTTCTTC.

The rearrangement uses TRBV18 and TRBJ2-3, with unresolved D. Trimming stripped 3 bases from V and 4 bases from J, with 14 bases between. The CDR3 spans 15 residues. CDR1 and CDR2 (germline): KGHSH, LQKENI. CDR3 sequence reads: CASSPLTVISDTQYF. The CDR3 DNA sequence: TGTGCCAGCTCACCCTTAACGGTTATATCAGATACGCAGTATTTT.

This clonotype turned up a few times. The chain is built from TRBV27 and TRBJ2-7, with D hard to call. CDR3 length: 13 residues. Trimming stripped 2 bases from V and 4 bases from J, with 9 bases between. Germline V CDR1 and CDR2: MNHEY, SMNVEV (reference sequence). This CDR3 is CASSLNSWYEQYF. DNA of the CDR3: TGTGCCAGCAGTTTAAATAGTTGGTACGAGCAGTACTTC.

The chain recombines TRBV7-9 with TRBJ2-1; 8 bases are shared with TRBD1. The J segment lost 5 bases and the V segment lost 0 bases, leaving 3 bases of the junction unmatched. The CDR3 is made up of 15 amino acids. Germline assignment: CDR1 SEHNR and CDR2 FQNEAQ (reference sequence). CDR3 amino acids: CASSLAQGANNEQFF. The CDR3 DNA sequence: TGTGCCAGCAGCTTAGCGCAGGGGGCGAACAATGAGCAGTTCTTC.

There are a few counts of this clonotype. The chain couples TRBV19 to TRBJ2-1; a possible D gene is TRBD2 (5 bases). V was clipped by 7 bases and J by 3 bases, with 10 bases between them. The V gene's germline CDR1 is LNHDA and CDR2 SQIVND (reference sequence). The CDR3 sequence is 13 residues long. The CDR3 reads CASKGDYYNEQFF. The DNA for the CDR3 is TGTGCCAGTAAGGGAGACTACTACAATGAGCAGTTCTTC.

This sequence joins TRBV3-1 and TRBJ2-3, with 8 positions matching TRBD2. The CDR3 is 19 residues long. After removal of 5 bases from V and 2 bases from J, the junction contained 18 bases not matched to a gene. CDR1 is LGHDT and CDR2 is YNNKEL in the germline V gene (reference sequence). The CDR3 region has the DNA TGTGCCAGCAGCAAGGATGTTCCTCGGGAGGGAATATCCACAGATACGCAGTATTTT. Translation: CASSKDVPREGISTDTQYF.

The CDR3 sequence: CASSLRLSKDEQFF. CDR3 bases: TGCGCCAGCAGCTTGAGACTTTCGAAGGATGAGCAGTTCTTC. The chain couples TRBV5-1 to TRBJ2-1; D remains unclear. CDR3 length: 14 amino acids. CDR1 is SGHRS and CDR2 is YFSETQ in the germline V gene. Trimming left V 1 base short and J 8 bases short, with 13 bases between.

The rearrangement joins TRBV10-3 to TRBJ2-1; 8 bases are a match to TRBD2. With V trimmed by 0 bases and J by 7 bases, 8 bases remained unmatched. The germline gives CDR1 ENHRY, CDR2 SYGVKD. The CDR3 extends over 16 amino acids. The CDR3 is CAISESIGAGENEQFF. In DNA form, the CDR3 reads TGTGCCATCAGTGAGTCCATTGGAGCGGGGGAGAATGAGCAGTTCTTC.

This clonotype occurred a few times. V and J are TRBV21-1 and TRBJ1-1; the table's D call, TRBD1, was not checked against the DNA. TRBV21-1 is flagged as a pseudogene. The CDR3 consists of 17 residues. The CDR3 DNA reads as TGTGCCAGCAGCAAAGCCCCTTCGACAGAGATGAACACTGAAGCTTTCTTT. It is translated as CASSKAPSTEMNTEAFF.

Ten or more counts support this clonotype. The limits of the CDR3 on the DNA are not certain, so only TCRdb's listed CDR3 is given. The V gene is TRBV9, the J gene TRBJ2-2; TRBD1, the D gene given by the table, was not confirmed from the DNA. CDR1 and CDR2 from the germline V gene are SGDLS and YYNGEE. The CDR3 has 20 amino acids, counting both end residues. CDR3 sequence reads: CASSVDGSLTGELFFGELFF.

The sample holds many counts of this clonotype. The V gene is TRBV24-1, the J gene TRBJ1-5; no definite D call. CDR1 is KGHDR and CDR2 is SFDVKD in the germline V gene. The CDR3 covers 15 residues. Trimming removed 4 bases from V and 5 bases from J, with 14 bases in between. Here the CDR3 DNA reads TGTGCCACCAGTGAATCCGGGATGGGCGATCAGCCCCAGCATTTT. Its translation is CATSESGMGDQPQHF.

This clonotype was recorded many times. The DNA is omitted, as the CDR3 cannot be located on it reliably, and the CDR3 follows TCRdb's listing. V usage is TRBV12-3 or TRBV12-4 and J usage is TRBJ2-2; the table calls TRBD2, which could not be checked here. The CDR3 totals 16 residues, both ends included. The CDR3 sequence is CASSSSREGNTGELFF.

This clonotype occurred many times. The chain employs TRBV28 and TRBJ2-1; D remains ambiguous. The CDR3 runs to 11 residues. CDR1 is MDHEN, CDR2 SYDVKM, per germline. The germline V and J ends were trimmed by 2 bases and 8 bases, with 4 bases remaining between them. In nucleotides, the CDR3 is TGTGCCAGCAGTTTAATCCATGAGCAGTTCTTC. Translated, it gives CASSLIHEQFF.

Note on this clonotype: Just one base apart from a much larger clone, this may be a read error. The chain employs TRBV27 and TRBJ2-5, with no clear D. This CDR3 is 15 amino acids long. Germline CDR1 MNHEY, CDR2 SMNVEV (reference sequence). The chain's CDR3 is CASSLGRAFQETHYF. As DNA, the CDR3 is TGTGCCAGCAGTTTAGGAAGAGCGTTTCAAGAGACCCATTACTTC.

The V and J genes are TRBV21-1 and TRBJ2-7. TRBV21-1 constitutes a pseudogene. CDR3 size: 16 residues. The CDR3 nucleotides read TGTGCCAGCAGCAAAAAATTGGGGAACAGTAGACACGAGCAGTACGTC. Encoded protein: CASSKKLGNSRHEQYV.

This clonotype was seen repeatedly, ten times or more. The chain recombines TRBV7-2 with TRBJ2-3, with D perhaps TRBD1 or TRBD2 (6 bases each). The CDR3 covers 15 residues. Deletions cut 5 bases from V and 6 bases from J, with 18 bases between. The germline V gene has CDR1 SGHTA and CDR2 FQGNSA. The CDR3 nucleotides are TGTGCCAGCAGCATTTCGACAGGAGGGCCCGATACGCAGTATTTT. Amino acids: CASSISTGGPDTQYF.

In this sample, this clonotype turned up many times. The chain recombines TRBV10-3 with TRBJ1-5; TRBD1 matches 8 bases. Germline V gene data show CDR1 as ENHRY and CDR2 as SYGVKD. The CDR3 consists of 16 residues. The J segment lost 0 bases and the V segment lost 3 bases, leaving 4 bases of the junction unmatched. CDR3 amino acids: CAISDSGQDSNQPQHF. For the CDR3, the DNA is TGTGCCATCAGTGATTCGGGACAGGATAGCAATCAGCCCCAGCATTTT.

This clonotype appeared once. The CDR3 does not end in the conserved phenylalanine or tryptophan, so this is likely a read error. This sequence joins TRBV12-3 or TRBV12-4 and TRBJ2-1; D possibly corresponds to TRBD2 (6 bases). Trimming pared 6 bases from V and 8 bases from J, leaving 20 bases between. The CDR3 sequence is 15 residues long. In DNA form, the CDR3 reads TGTGCCAGCAGCCAGAAAGCCCTAGCGATCGATGAGCAGTTCTAC. It translates to CASSQKALAIDEQFY.

This clonotype was seen at least ten times. The gene calls are TRBV12-3 or TRBV12-4 and TRBJ1-5; D not certain. Trimming removed 7 bases at V and 0 bases at J, with 7 bases between. CDR3 length: 13 amino acids. The CDR3 sequence is CASTLGSNQPQHF. CDR3 in DNA: TGTGCCAGCACCTTGGGTAGCAATCAGCCCCAGCATTTT.

The table lists this clonotype with many counts. The chain carries TRBV11-2 and TRBJ2-7; D not resolved. The CDR3 consists of 11 residues. Germline assignment: CDR1 SGHAT and CDR2 FQNNGV. The V end lost 9 bases, the J end lost 7 bases, and 13 bases lay between the germline ends. The CDR3: CASSVWIEQYF. In DNA form, the CDR3 reads TGTGCCAGTTCTGTTTGGATTGAGCAGTACTTC.

The chain couples TRBV9 to TRBJ2-1; perhaps TRBD2 as D (6 bases). Trimming removed 0 bases at V and 8 bases at J, with 9 bases between. Germline V gene lookup returns CDR1 SGDLS and CDR2 YYNGEE. The length of the CDR3 is 13 residues. CDR3 DNA: TGTGCCAGCAGCGTAGCTCGGGGGTATGAGCAGTTCTTC. Translating it yields CASSVARGYEQFF.

This clonotype was observed a few times. CDR3 nucleotides: TGTGCCAGCAGTTACTCACTCGAGACAGGGCTTCAAAAACTGTTTTTT. Its protein is CASSYSLETGLQKLFF. The chain employs TRBV6-5 and TRBJ1-4; TRBD1 aligns across 7 bases. V was pared by 0 bases and J by 9 bases, with 10 bases of the junction left unmatched. Germline CDR1 MNHEY, CDR2 SVGAGI. This CDR3 has 16 residues.

The table lists this clonotype with a few counts. The chain employs TRBV7-9 and TRBJ1-5, with TRBD1 as a possible D gene (5 bases). This CDR3 region has 15 residues. CDR1 and CDR2 from the germline V gene are SEHNR and FQNEAQ (reference sequence). Between the trimmed V and J ends, which lost 5 bases and 0 bases, there was a span of 11 bases. Written as DNA, the CDR3 is TGTGCCAGCAGCCGGGGGGGAGATAGCAATCAGCCCCAGCATTTT. It yields the protein CASSRGGDSNQPQHF.

The chain couples TRBV4-1 to TRBJ2-2; 10 bases align to TRBD2. Germline V gives CDR1 MGHRA, CDR2 YSYEKL. This CDR3 has 16 amino acids. Losses at the gene ends were 1 base for V and 3 bases for J; bases not matched to a gene: 2. DNA for the CDR3: TGCGCCAGCAGCCAAGGGACTAGCGGATACACCGGGGAGCTGTTTTTT. Translated: CASSQGTSGYTGELFF.

This clonotype was counted ten times or more. The chain joins TRBV11-2 to TRBJ2-3; D perhaps matches TRBD2 (6 bases). The V end was cut by 1 base, the J end by 1 base, with 12 bases between. CDR1 SGHAT and CDR2 FQNNGV come from the germline V gene. The CDR3 extends over 16 amino acids. CDR3 sequence reads: CASSLGGAGGTDTQYF. CDR3 coding DNA: TGTGCCAGCAGCTTAGGCGGGGCTGGGGGCACAGATACGCAGTATTTT.

The J gene is TRBJ2-1, the V gene TRBV29-1; 8 bases map to TRBD2. The germline V gene encodes CDR1 SQVTM and CDR2 ANQGSEA. Germline trimming cut 4 bases from V and 1 base from J; bases unmatched to any gene: 3. The CDR3 is 14 residues long. The CDR3 DNA sequence: TGCAGCGTTGGTACGGGAGGGTCCTACAATGAGCAGTTCTTC. Its protein product is CSVGTGGSYNEQFF.

The table lists this clonotype with a few counts. The chain has TRBV4-1 and TRBJ1-4; D ambiguous. Trimming shortened V by 1 base and J by 7 bases, and 7 bases separated the two germline ends. Germline V lookup: CDR1 MGHRA, CDR2 YSYEKL. This CDR3 region has 13 residues. CDR3: CASSQGSGEKLFF. The CDR3 DNA reads TGCGCCAGCAGCCAAGGATCCGGTGAAAAACTGTTTTTT.